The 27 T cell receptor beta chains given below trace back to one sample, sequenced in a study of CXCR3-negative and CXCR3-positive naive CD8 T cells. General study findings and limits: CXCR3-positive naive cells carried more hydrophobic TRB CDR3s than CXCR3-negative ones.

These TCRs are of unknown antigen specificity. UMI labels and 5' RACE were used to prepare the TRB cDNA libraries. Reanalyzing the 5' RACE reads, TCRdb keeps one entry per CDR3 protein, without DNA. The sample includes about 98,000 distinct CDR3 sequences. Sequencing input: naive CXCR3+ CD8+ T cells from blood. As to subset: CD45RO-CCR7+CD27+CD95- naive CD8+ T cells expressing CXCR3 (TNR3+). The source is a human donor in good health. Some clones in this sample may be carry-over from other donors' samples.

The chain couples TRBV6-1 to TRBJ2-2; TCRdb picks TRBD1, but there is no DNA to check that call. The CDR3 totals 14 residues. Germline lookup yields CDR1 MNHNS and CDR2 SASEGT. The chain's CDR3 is CASSPAPDTGELFF.

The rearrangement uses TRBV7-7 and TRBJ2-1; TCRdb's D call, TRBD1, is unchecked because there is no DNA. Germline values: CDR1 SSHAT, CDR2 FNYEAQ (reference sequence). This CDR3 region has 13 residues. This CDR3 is CASSLFRWAEQFF.

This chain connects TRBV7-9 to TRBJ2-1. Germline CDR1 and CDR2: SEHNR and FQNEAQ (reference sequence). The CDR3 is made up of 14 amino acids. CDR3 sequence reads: CASSRPTENNEQFF.

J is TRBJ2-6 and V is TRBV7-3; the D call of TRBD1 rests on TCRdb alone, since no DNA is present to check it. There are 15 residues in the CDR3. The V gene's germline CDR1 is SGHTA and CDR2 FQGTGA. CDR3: CASSQDRTGANVLTF.

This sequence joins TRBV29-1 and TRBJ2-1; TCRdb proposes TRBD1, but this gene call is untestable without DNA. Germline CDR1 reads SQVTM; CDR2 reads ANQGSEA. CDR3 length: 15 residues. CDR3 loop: CSVGPGQGPYFEQFF.

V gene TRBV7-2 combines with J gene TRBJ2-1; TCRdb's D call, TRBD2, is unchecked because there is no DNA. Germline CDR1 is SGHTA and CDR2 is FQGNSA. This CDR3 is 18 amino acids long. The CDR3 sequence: CASSLLVLAGLSYNEQFF.

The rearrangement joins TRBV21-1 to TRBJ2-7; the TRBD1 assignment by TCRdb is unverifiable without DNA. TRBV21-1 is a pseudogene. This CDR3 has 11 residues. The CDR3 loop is CASSVRVQRYF.

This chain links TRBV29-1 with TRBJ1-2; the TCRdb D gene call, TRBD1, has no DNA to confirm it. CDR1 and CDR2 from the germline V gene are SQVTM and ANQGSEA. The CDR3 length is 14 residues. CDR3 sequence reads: CSAPGTGGRYGYTF.

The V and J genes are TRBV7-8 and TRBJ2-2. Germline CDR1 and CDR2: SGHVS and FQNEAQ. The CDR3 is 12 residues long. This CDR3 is CASSFGEGELFF.

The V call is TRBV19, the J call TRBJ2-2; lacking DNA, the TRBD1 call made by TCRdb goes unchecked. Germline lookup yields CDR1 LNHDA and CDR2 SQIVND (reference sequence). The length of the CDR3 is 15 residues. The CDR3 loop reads CASSWDRTNTGELFF. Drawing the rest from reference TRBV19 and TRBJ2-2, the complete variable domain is DGGITQSPKYLFRKEGQNVTLSCEQNLNHDAMYWYRQDPGQGLRLIYYSQIVNDFQKGDIAEGYSVSREKKESFPLTVTSAQKNPTAFYLCASSWDRTNTGELFFGEGSRLTVL.

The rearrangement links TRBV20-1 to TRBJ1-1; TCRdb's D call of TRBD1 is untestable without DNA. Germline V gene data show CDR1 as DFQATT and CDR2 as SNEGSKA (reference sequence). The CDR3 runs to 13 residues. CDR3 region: CSAYDQGNTEAFF.

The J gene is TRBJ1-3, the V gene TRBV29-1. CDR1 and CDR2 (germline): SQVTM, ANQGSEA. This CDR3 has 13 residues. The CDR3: CSVGPSSGNTIYF.

Here the CDR3 reads CASSTTVQETQYF. This rearrangement joins TRBV7-3 to TRBJ2-5. Germline CDR1 is SGHTA and CDR2 is FQGTGA. The CDR3 has 13 amino acids.

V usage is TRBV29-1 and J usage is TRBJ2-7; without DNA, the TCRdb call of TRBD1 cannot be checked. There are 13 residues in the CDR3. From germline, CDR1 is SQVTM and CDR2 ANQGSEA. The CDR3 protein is CSVAGTVPYEQYF.

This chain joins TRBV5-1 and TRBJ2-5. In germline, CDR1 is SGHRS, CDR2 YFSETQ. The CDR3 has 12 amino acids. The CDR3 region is CASRILQETQYF. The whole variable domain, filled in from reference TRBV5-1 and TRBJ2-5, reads KAGVTQTPRYLIKTRGQQVTLSCSPISGHRSVSWYQQTPGQGLQFLFEYFSETQRNKGNFPGRFSGRQFSNSRSEMNVSTLELGDSALYLCASRILQETQYFGPGTRLLVL.

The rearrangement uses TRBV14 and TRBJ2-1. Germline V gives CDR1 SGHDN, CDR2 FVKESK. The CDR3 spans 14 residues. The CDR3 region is CASSQDFNSNEQFF.

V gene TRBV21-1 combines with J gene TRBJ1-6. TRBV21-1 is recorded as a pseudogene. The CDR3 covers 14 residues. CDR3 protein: CASSPTEDNSPLHF.

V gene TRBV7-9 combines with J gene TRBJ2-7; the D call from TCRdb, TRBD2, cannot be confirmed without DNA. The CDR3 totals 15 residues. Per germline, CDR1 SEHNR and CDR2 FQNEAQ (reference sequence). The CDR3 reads CASSPGPSSSYEQYF.

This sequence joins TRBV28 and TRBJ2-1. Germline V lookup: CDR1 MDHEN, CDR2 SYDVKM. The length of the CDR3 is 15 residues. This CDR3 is CASSLGRVRHNEQFF.

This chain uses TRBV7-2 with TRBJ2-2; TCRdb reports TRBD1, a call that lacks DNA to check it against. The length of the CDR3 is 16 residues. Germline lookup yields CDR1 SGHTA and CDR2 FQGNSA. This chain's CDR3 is CASSGTGGADTGELFF.

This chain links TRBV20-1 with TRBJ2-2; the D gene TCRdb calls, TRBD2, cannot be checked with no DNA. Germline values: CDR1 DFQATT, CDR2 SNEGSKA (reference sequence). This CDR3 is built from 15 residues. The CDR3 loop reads CSARDRGANTGELFF.

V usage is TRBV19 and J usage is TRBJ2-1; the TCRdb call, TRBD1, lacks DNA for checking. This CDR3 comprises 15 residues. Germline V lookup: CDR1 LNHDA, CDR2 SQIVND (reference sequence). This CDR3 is CASSLGTSGGDEQFF.

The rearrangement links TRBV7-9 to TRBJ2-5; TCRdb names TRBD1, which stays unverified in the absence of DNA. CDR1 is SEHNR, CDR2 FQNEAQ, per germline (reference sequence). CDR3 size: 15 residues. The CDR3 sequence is CASSFGQGVIETQYF. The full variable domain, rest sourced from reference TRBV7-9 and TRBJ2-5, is DTGVSQNPRHKITKRGQNVTFRCDPISEHNRLYWYRQTLGQGPEFLTYFQNEAQLEKSRLLSDRFSAERPKGSFSTLEIQRTEQGDSAMYLCASSFGQGVIETQYFGPGTRLLVL.

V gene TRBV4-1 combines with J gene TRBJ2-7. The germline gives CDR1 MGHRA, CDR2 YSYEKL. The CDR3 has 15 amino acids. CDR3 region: CASSHGEFSSYEQYF.

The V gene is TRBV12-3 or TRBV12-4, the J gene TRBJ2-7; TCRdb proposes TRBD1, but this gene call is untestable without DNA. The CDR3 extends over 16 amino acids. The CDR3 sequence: CASSTPDAGAPYEQYF.

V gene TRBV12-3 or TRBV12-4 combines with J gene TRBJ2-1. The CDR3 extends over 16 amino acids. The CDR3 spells CASSFISGAPYNEQFF.

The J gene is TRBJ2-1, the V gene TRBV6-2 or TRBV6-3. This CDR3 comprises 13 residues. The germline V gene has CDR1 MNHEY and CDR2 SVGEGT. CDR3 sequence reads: CASSYSWFNEQFF.